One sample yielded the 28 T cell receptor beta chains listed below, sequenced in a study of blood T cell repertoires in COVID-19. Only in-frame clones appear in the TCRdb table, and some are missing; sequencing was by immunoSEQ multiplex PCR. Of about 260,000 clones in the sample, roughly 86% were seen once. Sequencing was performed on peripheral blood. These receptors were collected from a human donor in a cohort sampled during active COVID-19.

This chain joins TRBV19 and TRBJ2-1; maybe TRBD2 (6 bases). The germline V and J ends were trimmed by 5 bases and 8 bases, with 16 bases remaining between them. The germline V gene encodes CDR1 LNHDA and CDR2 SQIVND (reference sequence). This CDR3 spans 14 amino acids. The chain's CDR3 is CASSQPGIADEQFF. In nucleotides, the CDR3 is TGTGCCAGTAGTCAACCGGGGATAGCGGATGAGCAGTTCTTC.

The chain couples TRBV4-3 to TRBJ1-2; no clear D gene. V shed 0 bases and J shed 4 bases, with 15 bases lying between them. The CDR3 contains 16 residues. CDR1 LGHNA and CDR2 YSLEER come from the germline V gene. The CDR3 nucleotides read TGCGCCAGCAGCCAAGATGAGCGGGAAGTTTCCTATGGCTACACCTTC. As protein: CASSQDEREVSYGYTF.

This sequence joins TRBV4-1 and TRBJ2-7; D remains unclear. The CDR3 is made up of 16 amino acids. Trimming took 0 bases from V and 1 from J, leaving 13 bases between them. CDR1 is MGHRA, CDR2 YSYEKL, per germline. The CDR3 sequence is CASSQDAYRDSYEQYF. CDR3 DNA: TGCGCCAGCAGCCAAGACGCCTACCGAGATTCCTACGAGCAGTACTTC.

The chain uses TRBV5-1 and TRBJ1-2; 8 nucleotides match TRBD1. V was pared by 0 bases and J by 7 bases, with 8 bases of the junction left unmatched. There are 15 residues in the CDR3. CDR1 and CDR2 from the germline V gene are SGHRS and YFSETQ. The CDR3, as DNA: TGCGCCAGCAGCTTGGGGGTGCAGGGGGCTCGTGGCTACACCTTC. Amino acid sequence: CASSLGVQGARGYTF.

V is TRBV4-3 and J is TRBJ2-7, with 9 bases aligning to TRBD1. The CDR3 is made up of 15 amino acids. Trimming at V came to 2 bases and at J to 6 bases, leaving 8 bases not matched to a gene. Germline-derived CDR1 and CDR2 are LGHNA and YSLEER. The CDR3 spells CASSQRTGEFSEQYF. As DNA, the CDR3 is TGCGCCAGCAGCCAACGGACAGGGGAGTTTAGCGAGCAGTACTTC.

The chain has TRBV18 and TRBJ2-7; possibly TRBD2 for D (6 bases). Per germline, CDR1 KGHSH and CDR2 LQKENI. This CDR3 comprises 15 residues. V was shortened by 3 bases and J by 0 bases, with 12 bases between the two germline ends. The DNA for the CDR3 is TGTGCCAGCTCACCTGGGACTGTGAGCTCCTACGAGCAGTACTTC. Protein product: CASSPGTVSSYEQYF. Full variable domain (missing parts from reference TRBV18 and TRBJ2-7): NAGVMQNPRHLVRRRGQEARLRCSPMKGHSHVYWYRQLPEEGLKFMVYLQKENIIDESGMPKERFSAEFPKEGPSILRIQQVVRGDSAAYFCASSPGTVSSYEQYFGPGTRLTVT.

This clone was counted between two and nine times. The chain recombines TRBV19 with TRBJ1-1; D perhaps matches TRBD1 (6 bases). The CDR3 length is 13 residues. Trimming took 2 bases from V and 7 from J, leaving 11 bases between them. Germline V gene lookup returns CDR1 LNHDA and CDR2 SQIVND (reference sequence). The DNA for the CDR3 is TGTGCCAGTAGTATAAAAGTACAGGGTGAAGCTTTCTTT. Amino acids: CASSIKVQGEAFF.

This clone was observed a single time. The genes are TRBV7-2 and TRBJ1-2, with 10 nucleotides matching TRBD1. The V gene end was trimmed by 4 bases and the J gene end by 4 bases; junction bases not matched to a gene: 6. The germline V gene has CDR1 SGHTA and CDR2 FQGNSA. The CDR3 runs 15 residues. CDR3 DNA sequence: TGTGCCAGCAGCTCTCGGGACAGGGGCCCCTATGGCTACACCTTC. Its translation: CASSSRDRGPYGYTF.

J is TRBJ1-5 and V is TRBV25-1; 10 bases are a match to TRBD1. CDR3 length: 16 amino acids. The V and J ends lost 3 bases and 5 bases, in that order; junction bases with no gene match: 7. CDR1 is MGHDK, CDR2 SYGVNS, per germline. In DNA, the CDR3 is TGTGCCAGCAGTGATGGGGACAGGGGAGGCGATCAGCCCCAGCATTTT. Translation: CASSDGDRGGDQPQHF.

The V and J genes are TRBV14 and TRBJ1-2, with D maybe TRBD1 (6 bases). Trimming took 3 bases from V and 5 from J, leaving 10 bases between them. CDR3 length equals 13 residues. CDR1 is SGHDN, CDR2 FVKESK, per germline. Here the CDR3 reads CASSQGTGYGYTF. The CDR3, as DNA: TGTGCCAGCAGCCAGGGAACAGGGTATGGCTACACCTTC.

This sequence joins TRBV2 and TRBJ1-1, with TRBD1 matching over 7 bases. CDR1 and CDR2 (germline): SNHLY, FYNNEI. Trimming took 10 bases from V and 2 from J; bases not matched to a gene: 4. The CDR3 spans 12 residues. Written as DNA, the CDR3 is TGTGCCACCGGACAGGAAAACACTGAAGCTTTCTTT. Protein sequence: CATGQENTEAFF.

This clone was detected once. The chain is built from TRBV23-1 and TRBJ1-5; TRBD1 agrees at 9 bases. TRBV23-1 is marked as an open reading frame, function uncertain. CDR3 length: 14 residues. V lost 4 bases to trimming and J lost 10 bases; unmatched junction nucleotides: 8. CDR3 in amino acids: CASSPPGQGNPQHF. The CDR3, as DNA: TGCGCCAGCAGTCCCCCGGGACAGGGTAACCCCCAGCATTTT.

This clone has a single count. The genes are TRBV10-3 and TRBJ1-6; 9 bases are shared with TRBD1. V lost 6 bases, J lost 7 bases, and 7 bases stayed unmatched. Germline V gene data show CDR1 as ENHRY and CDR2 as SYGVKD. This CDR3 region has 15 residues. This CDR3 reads CAIREDRGINSPLHF. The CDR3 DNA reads TGTGCCATCAGGGAGGACAGGGGCATCAATTCACCCCTCCACTTT.

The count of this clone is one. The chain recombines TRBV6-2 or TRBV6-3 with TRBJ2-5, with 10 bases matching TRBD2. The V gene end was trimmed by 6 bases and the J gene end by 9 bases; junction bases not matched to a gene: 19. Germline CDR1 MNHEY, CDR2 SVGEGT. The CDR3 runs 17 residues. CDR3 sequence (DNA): TGTGCCAGCAGCCCGAGCGGGGGGGAGAAAACGCAAATACCCCAGTACTTC. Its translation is CASSPSGGEKTQIPQYF.

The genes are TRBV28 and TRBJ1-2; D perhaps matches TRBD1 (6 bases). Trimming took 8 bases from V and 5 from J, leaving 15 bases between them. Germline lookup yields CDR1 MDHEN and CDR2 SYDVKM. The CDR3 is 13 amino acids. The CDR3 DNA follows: TGTGCCAGCGTTGTGCAACAGGGTTATGGCTACACCTTC. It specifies CASVVQQGYGYTF.

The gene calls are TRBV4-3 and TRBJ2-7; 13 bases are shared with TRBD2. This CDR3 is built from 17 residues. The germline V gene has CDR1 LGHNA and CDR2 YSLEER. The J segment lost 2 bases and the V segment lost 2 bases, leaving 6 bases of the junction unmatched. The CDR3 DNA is TGCGCCAGCAGCCAAAGGCTTACTAGCGGGGGGGCCTACGAGCAGTACTTC. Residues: CASSQRLTSGGAYEQYF.

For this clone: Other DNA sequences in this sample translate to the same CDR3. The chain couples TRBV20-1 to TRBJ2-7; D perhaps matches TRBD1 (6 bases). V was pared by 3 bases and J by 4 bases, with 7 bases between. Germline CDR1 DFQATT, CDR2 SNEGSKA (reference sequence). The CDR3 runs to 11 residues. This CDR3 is CSASQGYEQYF. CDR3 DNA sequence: TGCAGTGCTAGTCAGGGGTACGAGCAGTACTTC.

CDR3 DNA: TGTGCCAGCAGCTTAGGCCAGGGTCAGGTCAAAAACATTCAGTACTTC. As protein: CASSLGQGQVKNIQYF. The chain couples TRBV7-9 to TRBJ2-4, with a weak D call TRBD1 (5 bases). Trimming removed 1 base at V and 3 bases at J, with 13 bases between. Germline values: CDR1 SEHNR, CDR2 FQNEAQ (reference sequence). The CDR3 extends over 16 amino acids.

CDR3 bases: TGCAGTGCTAGTGGGGGACTTGGAAACACCATATATTTT. Its translation is CSASGGLGNTIYF. J is TRBJ1-3 and V is TRBV20-1; TRBD1 might be the D (5 bases). This CDR3 has 13 amino acids. Per the germline V gene, CDR1 is DFQATT and CDR2 is SNEGSKA (reference sequence). The ends were cut back, 3 bases at V and 3 bases at J, with 9 bases in the middle.

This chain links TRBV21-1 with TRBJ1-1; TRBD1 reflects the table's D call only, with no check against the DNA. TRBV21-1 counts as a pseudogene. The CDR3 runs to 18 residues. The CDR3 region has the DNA TGTGCCAGCCGCTCAAGAGGACAGGGAGTTGTAAAAAACACTGAAGCTTTCTTT. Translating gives CASRSRGQGVVKNTEAFF.

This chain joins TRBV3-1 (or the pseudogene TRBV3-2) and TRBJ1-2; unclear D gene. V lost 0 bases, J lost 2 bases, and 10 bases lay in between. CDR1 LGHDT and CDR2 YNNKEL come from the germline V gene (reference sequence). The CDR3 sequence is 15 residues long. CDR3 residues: CASSQDFVQNYGYTF. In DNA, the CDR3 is TGTGCCAGCAGCCAAGATTTCGTCCAGAACTATGGCTACACCTTC.

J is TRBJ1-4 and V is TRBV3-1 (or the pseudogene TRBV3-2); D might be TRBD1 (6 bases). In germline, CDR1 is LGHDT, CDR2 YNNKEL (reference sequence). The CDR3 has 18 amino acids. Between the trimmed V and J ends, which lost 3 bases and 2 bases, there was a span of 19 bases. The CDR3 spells CASSQGTHFGWTNEKLFF. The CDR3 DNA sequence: TGTGCCAGCAGCCAGGGGACACACTTCGGGTGGACTAATGAAAAACTGTTTTTT.

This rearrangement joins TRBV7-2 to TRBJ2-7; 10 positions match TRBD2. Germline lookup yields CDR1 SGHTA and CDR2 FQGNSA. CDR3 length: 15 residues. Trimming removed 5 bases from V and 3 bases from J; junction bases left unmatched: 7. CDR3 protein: CASSLTGTSDYEQYF. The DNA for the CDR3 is TGTGCCAGCAGCCTTACCGGGACTAGCGACTACGAGCAGTACTTC.

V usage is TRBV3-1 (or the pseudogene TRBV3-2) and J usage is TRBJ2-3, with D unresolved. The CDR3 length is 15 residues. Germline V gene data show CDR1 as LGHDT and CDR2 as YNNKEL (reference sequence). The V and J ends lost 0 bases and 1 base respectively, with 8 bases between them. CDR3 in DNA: TGTGCCAGCAGCCAAGATGGCCACCGCACAGATACGCAGTATTTT. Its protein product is CASSQDGHRTDTQYF.

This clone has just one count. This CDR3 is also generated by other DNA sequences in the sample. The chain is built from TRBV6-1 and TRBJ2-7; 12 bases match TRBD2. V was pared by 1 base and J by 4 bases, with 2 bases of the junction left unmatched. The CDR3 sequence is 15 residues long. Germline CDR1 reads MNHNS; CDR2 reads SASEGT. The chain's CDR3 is CASSEGLAGDYEQYF. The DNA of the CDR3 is TGTGCCAGCAGTGAAGGACTAGCGGGAGATTACGAGCAGTACTTC.

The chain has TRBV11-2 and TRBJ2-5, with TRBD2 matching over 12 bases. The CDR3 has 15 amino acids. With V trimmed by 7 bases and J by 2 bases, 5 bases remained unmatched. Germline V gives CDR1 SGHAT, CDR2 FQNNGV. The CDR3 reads CASTASGRAQETQYF. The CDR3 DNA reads TGTGCCAGCACGGCTAGCGGGAGGGCTCAAGAGACCCAGTACTTC.

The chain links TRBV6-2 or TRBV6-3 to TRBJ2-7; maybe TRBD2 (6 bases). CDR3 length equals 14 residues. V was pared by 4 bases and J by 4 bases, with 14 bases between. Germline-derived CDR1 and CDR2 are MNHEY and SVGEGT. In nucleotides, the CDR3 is TGTGCCAGCAGTTTGGGGGGTACCCATTACGAGCAGTACTTC. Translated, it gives CASSLGGTHYEQYF.

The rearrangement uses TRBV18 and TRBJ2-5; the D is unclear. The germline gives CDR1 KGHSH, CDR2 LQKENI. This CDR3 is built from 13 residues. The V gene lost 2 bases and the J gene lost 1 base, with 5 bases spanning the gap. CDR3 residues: CASSPISQETQYF. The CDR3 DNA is TGTGCCAGCTCACCAATCTCCCAAGAGACCCAGTACTTC.